The clone carrying this TCR beta chain was seen just once. Its matching antigen is unknown. The data were produced by immunoSEQ multiplex PCR, yet TCRdb's version contains in-frame clones alone and is incomplete. The table records under 80,000 clones, less than 90% of them present only once. This record comes from a study of T cell responses to AZD1222 COVID-19 vaccine. Looking at the study overall: Pooling covered second doses at about 4 or about 12 weeks.

Study observations and caveats: Increased Spike-specific TCR breadth and depth were observed after two AZD1222 doses. In all cases, repertoires were sampled only after the peak T cell response.

Trimming pared 5 bases from V and 7 bases from J, leaving 11 bases between. This CDR3 is 12 amino acids long. Germline values: CDR1 SEHNR, CDR2 FQNEAQ (reference sequence). V gene TRBV7-9 combines with J gene TRBJ2-5; D is undetermined. Sequencing used peripheral blood, obtained on day 0 of AZD1222 vaccination. The receptor was derived from an adult in good health. In DNA form, the CDR3 reads TGTGCCAGCAGCCCCTTCGGCGGGACCCAGTACTTC. It codes for CASSPFGGTQYF.